This entry describes one TCR beta chain. TCRdb's table, derived via immunoSEQ multiplex PCR, lists solely in-frame clones and lacks some. The sample lists about 2.3 million clones; approximately 90% were seen once. These data are taken from a study of shared clonotypes between healthy human individuals. Trimming cost V 5 bases and J 7 bases; bases outside gene matches: 11. Germline assignment: CDR1 KGHSH and CDR2 LQKENI. The CDR3 has 18 amino acids. This sequence originates from a man aged 18 to 30 in good health. Some clones in this sample may be carry-over from other donors' samples. The rearrangement links TRBV18 to TRBJ2-1; TRBD2 agrees at 16 bases. The sequenced sample consisted of naive CD4+ T cells from PBMCs. The sample's subset: CD45RA+ positively selected. CDR3 in amino acids: CASSTLGLAGGLGNEQFF. The CDR3, as DNA: TGTGCCAGCTCAACCCTGGGACTAGCGGGAGGGCTTGGTAATGAGCAGTTCTTC.